This T cell receptor beta chain is from a study of CD8+ T cells in alopecia areata. About the research overall: It was oral tofacitinib, at 5 to 10 mg twice daily, that treated patients received.

The treatment was: oral pan-JAK inhibitor, 5-10 mg twice daily. CD4+ and CD8+ T cells were sorted from PBMCs stained for CD3, CD4 and CD8. Whole-study results and caveats: Many expanded lesional clones persisted in scalp and blood during tofacitinib.

This clone has more than one count but fewer than ten. Its antigen is unknown. Reverse transcribed after extraction, RNA yielded cDNA as the sequencing template. Here immunoSEQ multiplex PCR was the method, and the copy in TCRdb shows in-frame clones only, minus some. Seen here are 110,000 to 150,000 clones, roughly 52% observed once, and the top ten hold approximately 15%. V was clipped by 9 bases and J by 8 bases, with 14 bases between them. The CDR3 has 12 residues. V usage is TRBV23-1 and J usage is TRBJ1-5, with D perhaps TRBD1 (6 bases). TRBV23-1 is placed among ORFs of uncertain function. The source of this sequence is a human donor with alopecia areata. The starting material was CD8+ T cells sorted from blood, obtained at week 4, from a patient treated with tofacitinib. This chain's CDR3 is CARDKGGKPQHF. The CDR3 nucleotides read TGCGCCAGGGACAAGGGGGGGAAGCCCCAGCATTTT.